Listed below are T cell receptor beta chains from one sample, sequenced in a study of cytomegalovirus exposure and HLA in healthy donors. Measured with immunoSEQ multiplex PCR; TCRdb has only the in-frame clones, and not every one. The sample holds approximately 130,000 clones, 65% to 85% seen once. The source material was PBMCs. These receptors all come from a woman in her thirties or forties in good health and CMV-seropositive. Each CDR3 is given with its conserved first and last residue. Fields, in order: J gene, clone size, V gene, D gene, CDR3 DNA, CDR3 protein. A D gene is named only where the DNA matches it firmly. Clone size is not always given. Where it is, it says once, few, many or a class for expanded clones.

TRBJ2-3 | . | TRBV5-1 | . | TGCGCCAGCAGCTTGGCTAGCGAGAGCACAGATACGCAGTATTTT | CASSLASESTDTQYF
TRBJ1-6 | . | TRBV4-1 | . | TGCGCCAGCAGCCAAGAGGATGTTGGGTACAGCTCCTATAATTCACCCCTCCACTTT | CASSQEDVGYSSYNSPLHF
TRBJ2-1 | . | TRBV7-8 | . | TGTGCCAGCGGCGGCTCCTACAATGAGCAGTTCTTC | CASGGSYNEQFF
TRBJ1-1 | . | TRBV27 | TRBD1 | TGTGCCAGCAGTCAGGACAGGTGGAACACTGAAGCTTTCTTT | CASSQDRWNTEAFF
TRBJ2-1 | once | TRBV6-1 | TRBD1 | TGTGCCAGCAGTGAGAGGACAGGGATCCCCAATGAGCAGTTCTTC | CASSERTGIPNEQFF
TRBJ1-2 | . | TRBV10-3 | TRBD1 | TGTGCCACTGCGGACAGGGGGCTTGGCTACACCTTC | CATADRGLGYTF
TRBJ2-3 | once | TRBV10-1 | . | TGCGCCAGCAGTTCGAGGAGCCCCACAGATACGCAGTATTTT | CASSSRSPTDTQYF
TRBJ2-3 | . | TRBV7-3 | . | TGTGCCAGCAGTACCGGGACTCTACACACAGATACGCAGTATTTT | CASSTGTLHTDTQYF
TRBJ1-5 | . | TRBV30 | . | TGTGCCTCTCAACTAGGGAACAATCAGCCCCAGCATTTT | CASQLGNNQPQHF
TRBJ2-2 | few | TRBV6-5 | . | TGTGCCAGCACCCTACAGGGCGTCGGGGAGCTGTTTTTT | CASTLQGVGELFF
TRBJ2-7 | few | TRBV11-2 | . | TGTGCCAGCAGCTTAGTTAGGGCGGGACTCGCCTCCTACGAGCAGTACTTC | CASSLVRAGLASYEQYF
TRBJ1-2 | once | TRBV4-3 | . | TGCGCCAGCAGCCAAGAATTTGGTCGGAACTATGGCTACACCTTC | CASSQEFGRNYGYTF
TRBJ2-6 | . | TRBV29-1 | . | TGCAGCGTTCCCTCAGGGGCTGGGGCCAACGTCCTGACTTTC | CSVPSGAGANVLTF
TRBJ1-2 | . | TRBV18 | . | TGTGCCAGCTCACCACAGGGGATTGAAGGCTACACCTTC | CASSPQGIEGYTF
TRBJ1-1 | few | TRBV6-5 | . | TGTGCCAGCAGACCCGGGACACTGAACACTGAAGCTTTCTTT | CASRPGTLNTEAFF
TRBJ2-1 | . | TRBV30 | TRBD1 | TGTGCCTGGAGTCCCTCCGGGACAGGGGGGAACAATGAGCAGTTCTTC | CAWSPSGTGGNNEQFF
TRBJ2-5 | . | TRBV4-1 | TRBD1 | TGCGCCAGCAGCCAAGCCTACGGACAGGGCGGGGAGACCCAGTACTTC | CASSQAYGQGGETQYF
TRBJ2-7 | few | TRBV11-2 | . | TGTGCCAGCAGCTTAATCCTGGGGAGCATCTACGAGCAGTACTTC | CASSLILGSIYEQYF
TRBJ1-1 | . | TRBV7-8 | . | TGTGCCAGCAGCGCGCGGGACCAAGGGTACACTGAAGCTTTCTTT | CASSARDQGYTEAFF
TRBJ1-1 | . | TRBV7-3 | . | TGTGCCAGCAGCCCAACCAACGGGGGGCAGTCTGAAGCTTTCTTT | CASSPTNGGQSEAFF
TRBJ2-6 | . | TRBV7-2 | TRBD2 | TGTGCCAGCAGCGGACCGCCGGGACTAGGGGCTGGGGCCAACGTCCTGACTTTC | CASSGPPGLGAGANVLTF
TRBJ1-2 | . | TRBV21-1 | . | TGTGCCAGCAGCCGGGACAGGAACTATGGCTACACCTTC | CASSRDRNYGYTF
TRBJ2-1 | few | TRBV28 | . | TGTGCCAGCACGGACAGCCACAATGAGCAGTTCTTC | CASTDSHNEQFF
TRBJ2-7 | . | TRBV29-1 | . | TGCAGCGTTTCAGGAGGGCCCTCCTACGAGCAGTACTTC | CSVSGGPSYEQYF
TRBJ1-4 | . | TRBV4-1 | TRBD1 | TGCGCCAGCAGCCAACTCGGACAGGGCACTGAAAAACTGTTTTTT | CASSQLGQGTEKLFF
TRBJ2-7 | . | TRBV6-1 | . | TGTGCCAGCAGTGTTGGGCCTGGCGGGTCCTACGAGCAGTACTTC | CASSVGPGGSYEQYF
TRBJ1-4 | few | TRBV6-5 | TRBD1 | TGTGCCAGCAGAAAGACAGGGAAGAATGAAAAACTGTTTTTT | CASRKTGKNEKLFF
TRBJ2-3 | . | TRBV29-1 | TRBD2 | TGCAGCTCCGGGGGGGCAGATACGCAGTATTTT | CSSGGADTQYF
TRBJ1-2 | once | TRBV28 | TRBD1 | TGTGCCAGCTTACAGGGGGCAAACGGCTACACCTTC | CASLQGANGYTF
TRBJ2-5 | . | TRBV12-5 | . | TGTGCTAGTGTTGAAGGCACAGATCAGAGGAGCGGGTGGGGTTTGGAGACCCAGTACTTC | CASVEGTDQRSGWGLETQYF
TRBJ1-3 | once | TRBV2 | . | TGTGCCAGCAGTCAGCAGACTCCTACTGGAAACACCATATATTTT | CASSQQTPTGNTIYF
TRBJ2-1 | once | TRBV4-2 | TRBD1 | TGTGCCAGCAGCCAAGACCCGGGACAGAGCTCCTACAATGAGCAGTTCTTC | CASSQDPGQSSYNEQFF
TRBJ1-2 | few | TRBV7-9 | . | TGTGCCAGCTTCAGAGCAGGGACTGATGGCTACACCTTC | CASFRAGTDGYTF
TRBJ1-6 | . | TRBV4-3 | TRBD1 | TGCGCCAGCAGTCAGGGGGAACAGGGATATTCGCCCCTCCACTTT | CASSQGEQGYSPLHF
TRBJ2-4 | . | TRBV15 | TRBD2 | TGTGCCACCAGCCGCCGTTCGGGGGGGAACATTCAGTACTTC | CATSRRSGGNIQYF
TRBJ2-2 | few | TRBV28 | . | TGTGCCAGCAGTTTGGTGGAGGTGGCCGGGGAGCTGTTTTTT | CASSLVEVAGELFF
TRBJ2-7 | few | TRBV19 | . | TGTGCCAGTAGTTGGGCCCAAGGGACTGGAAGAATCTACGAGCAGTACTTC | CASSWAQGTGRIYEQYF
TRBJ2-1 | . | TRBV7-9 | TRBD2 | TGTGCCAGCAGCCTACTAGCGGGGGGCGACAATGAGCAGTTCTTC | CASSLLAGGDNEQFF
TRBJ1-5 | . | TRBV30 | . | TGTGCCTGGAGTAGGCGGGAATATCAGCCCCAGCATTTT | CAWSRREYQPQHF
TRBJ1-1 | . | TRBV5-1 | . | TGCGCCAGCAGCTTCCAATCGGGGAACACTGAAGCTTTCTTT | CASSFQSGNTEAFF
TRBJ1-2 | . | TRBV7-2 | . | TGTGCCAGCAGCCCGGAGAAGTGGGACTATGGCTACACCTTC | CASSPEKWDYGYTF
TRBJ1-3 | . | TRBV5-6 | TRBD1 | TGTGCCAGCAGCTTGGGGACAGGGGGCAACTCTGGAAACACCATATATTTT | CASSLGTGGNSGNTIYF
TRBJ2-1 | . | TRBV6-6 | . | TGTGCCAGCAGTTACCCTTCCGGGGTTGGATACAATGAGCAGTTCTTC | CASSYPSGVGYNEQFF
TRBJ2-3 | . | TRBV7-8 | . | TGTGCCAGCAGCTTAGAACGAGGTACGCAGTATTTT | CASSLERGTQYF
TRBJ1-3 | . | TRBV30 | . | TGTGCCGGAAACTACCGTACTCGAGCACTCTCTGGAAACACCATATATTTT | CAGNYRTRALSGNTIYF